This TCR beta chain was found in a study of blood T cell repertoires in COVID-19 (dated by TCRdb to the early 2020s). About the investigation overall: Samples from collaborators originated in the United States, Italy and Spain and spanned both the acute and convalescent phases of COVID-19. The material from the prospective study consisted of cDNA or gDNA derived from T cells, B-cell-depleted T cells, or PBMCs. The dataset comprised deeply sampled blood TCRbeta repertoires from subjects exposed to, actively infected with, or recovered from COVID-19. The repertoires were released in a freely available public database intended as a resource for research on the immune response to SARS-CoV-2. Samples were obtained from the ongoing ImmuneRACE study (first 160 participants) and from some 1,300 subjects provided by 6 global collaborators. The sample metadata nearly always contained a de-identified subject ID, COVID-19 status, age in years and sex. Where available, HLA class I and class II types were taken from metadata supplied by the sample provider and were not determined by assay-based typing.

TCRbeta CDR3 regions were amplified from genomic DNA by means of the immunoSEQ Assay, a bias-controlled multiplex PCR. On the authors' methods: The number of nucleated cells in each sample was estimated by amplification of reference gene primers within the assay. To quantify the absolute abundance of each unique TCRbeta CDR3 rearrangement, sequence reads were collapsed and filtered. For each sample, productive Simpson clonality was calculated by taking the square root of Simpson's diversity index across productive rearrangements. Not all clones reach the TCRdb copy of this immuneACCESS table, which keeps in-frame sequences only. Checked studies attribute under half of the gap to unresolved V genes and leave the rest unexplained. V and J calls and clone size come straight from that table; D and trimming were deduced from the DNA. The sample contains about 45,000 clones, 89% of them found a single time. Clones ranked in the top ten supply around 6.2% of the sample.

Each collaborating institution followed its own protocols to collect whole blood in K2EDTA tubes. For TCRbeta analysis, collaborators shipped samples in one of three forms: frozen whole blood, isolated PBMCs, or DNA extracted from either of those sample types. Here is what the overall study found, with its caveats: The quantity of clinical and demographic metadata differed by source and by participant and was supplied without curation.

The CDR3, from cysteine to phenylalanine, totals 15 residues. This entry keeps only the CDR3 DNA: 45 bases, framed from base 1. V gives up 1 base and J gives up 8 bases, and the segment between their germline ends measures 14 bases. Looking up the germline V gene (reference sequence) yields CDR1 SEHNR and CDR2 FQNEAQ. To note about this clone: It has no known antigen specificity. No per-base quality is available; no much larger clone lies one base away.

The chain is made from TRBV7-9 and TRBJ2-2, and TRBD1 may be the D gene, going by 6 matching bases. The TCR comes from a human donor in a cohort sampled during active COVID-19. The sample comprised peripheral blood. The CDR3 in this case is CASSLGTALRGELFF. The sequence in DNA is TGTGCCAGCAGCTTAGGGACAGCCCTCCGAGGGGAGCTGTTTTTT.